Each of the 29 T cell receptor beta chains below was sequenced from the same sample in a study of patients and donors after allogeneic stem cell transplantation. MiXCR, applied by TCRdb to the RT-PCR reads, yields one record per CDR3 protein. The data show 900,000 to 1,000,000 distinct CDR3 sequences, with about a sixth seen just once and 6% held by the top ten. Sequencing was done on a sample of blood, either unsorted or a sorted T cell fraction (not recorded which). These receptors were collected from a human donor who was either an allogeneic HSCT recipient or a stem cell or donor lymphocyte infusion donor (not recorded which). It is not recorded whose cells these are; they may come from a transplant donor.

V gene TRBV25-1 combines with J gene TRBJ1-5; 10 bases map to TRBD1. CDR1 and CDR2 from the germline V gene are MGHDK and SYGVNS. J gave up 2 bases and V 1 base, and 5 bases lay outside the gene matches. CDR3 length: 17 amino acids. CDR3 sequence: CASSESTGGPGNQPQHF. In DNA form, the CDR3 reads TGTGCCAGCAGTGAATCGACAGGGGGCCCCGGCAATCAGCCCCAGCATTTT.

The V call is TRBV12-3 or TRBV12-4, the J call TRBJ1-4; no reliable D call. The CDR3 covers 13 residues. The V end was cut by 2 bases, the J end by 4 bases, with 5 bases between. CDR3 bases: TGTGCCAGCAGTTTACGGCATAATGAAAAACTGTTTTTT. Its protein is CASSLRHNEKLFF.

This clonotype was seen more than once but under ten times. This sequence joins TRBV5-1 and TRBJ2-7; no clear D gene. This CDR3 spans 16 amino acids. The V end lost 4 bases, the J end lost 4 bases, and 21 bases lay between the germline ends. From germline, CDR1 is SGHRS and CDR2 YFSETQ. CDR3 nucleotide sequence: TGCGCCAGCAGCCTACGTGGGAACACGGTCGCTTACGAGCAGTACTTC. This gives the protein CASSLRGNTVAYEQYF.

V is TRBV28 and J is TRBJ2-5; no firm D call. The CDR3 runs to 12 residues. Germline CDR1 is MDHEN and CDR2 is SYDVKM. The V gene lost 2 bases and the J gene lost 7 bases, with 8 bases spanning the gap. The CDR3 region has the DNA TGTGCCAGCAGTTTACAGAAGGGGACCCAGTACTTC. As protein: CASSLQKGTQYF. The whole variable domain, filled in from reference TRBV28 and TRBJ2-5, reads DVKVTQSSRYLVKRTGEKVFLECVQDMDHENMFWYRQDPGLGLRLIYFSYDVKMKEKGDIPEGYSVSREKKERFSLILESASTNQTSMYLCASSLQKGTQYFGPGTRLLVL.

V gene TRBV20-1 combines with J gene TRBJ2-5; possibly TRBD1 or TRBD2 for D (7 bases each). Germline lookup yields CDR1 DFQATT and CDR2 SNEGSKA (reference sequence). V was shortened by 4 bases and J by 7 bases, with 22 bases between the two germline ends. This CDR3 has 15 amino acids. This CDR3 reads CSAKQGSGEERTQYF. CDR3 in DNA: TGCAGTGCTAAACAGGGGAGCGGGGAAGAGAGGACCCAGTACTTC.

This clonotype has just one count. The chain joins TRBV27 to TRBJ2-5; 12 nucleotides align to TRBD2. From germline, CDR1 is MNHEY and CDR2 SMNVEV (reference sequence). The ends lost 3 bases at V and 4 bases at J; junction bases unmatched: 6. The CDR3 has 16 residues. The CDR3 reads CASSFRTSGTRETQYF. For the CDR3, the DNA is TGTGCCAGCAGTTTCCGGACTAGCGGGACTCGAGAGACCCAGTACTTC.

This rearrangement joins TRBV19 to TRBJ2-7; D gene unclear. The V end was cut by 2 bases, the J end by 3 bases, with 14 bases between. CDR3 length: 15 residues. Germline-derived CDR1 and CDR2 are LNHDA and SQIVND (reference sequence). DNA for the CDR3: TGTGCCAGTAGTATATTGGCAAATGCAGGCTACGAGCAGTACTTC. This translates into CASSILANAGYEQYF.

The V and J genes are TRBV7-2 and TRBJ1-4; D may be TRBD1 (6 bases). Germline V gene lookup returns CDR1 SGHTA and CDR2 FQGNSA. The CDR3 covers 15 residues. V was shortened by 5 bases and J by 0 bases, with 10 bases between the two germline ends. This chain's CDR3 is CASSKGQPTNEKLFF. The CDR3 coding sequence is TGTGCCAGCAGCAAGGGACAACCAACTAATGAAAAACTGTTTTTT.

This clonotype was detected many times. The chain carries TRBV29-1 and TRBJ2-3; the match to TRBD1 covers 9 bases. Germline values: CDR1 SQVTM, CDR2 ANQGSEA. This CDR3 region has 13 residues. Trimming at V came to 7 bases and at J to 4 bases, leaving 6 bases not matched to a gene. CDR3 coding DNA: TGCAGCGCCGAAAGGACAGGGGCAGATACGCAGTATTTT. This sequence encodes CSAERTGADTQYF.

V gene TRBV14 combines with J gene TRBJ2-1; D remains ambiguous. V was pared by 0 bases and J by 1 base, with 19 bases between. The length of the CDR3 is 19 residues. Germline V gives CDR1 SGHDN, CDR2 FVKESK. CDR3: CASSQDPTATQQSYNEQFF. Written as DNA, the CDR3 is TGTGCCAGCAGCCAAGACCCCACAGCCACCCAACAGTCCTACAATGAGCAGTTCTTC. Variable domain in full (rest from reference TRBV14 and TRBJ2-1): EAGVTQFPSHSVIEKGQTVTLRCDPISGHDNLYWYRRVMGKEIKFLLHFVKESKQDESGMPNNRFLAERTGGTYSTLKVQPAELEDSGVYFCASSQDPTATQQSYNEQFFGPGTRLTVL.

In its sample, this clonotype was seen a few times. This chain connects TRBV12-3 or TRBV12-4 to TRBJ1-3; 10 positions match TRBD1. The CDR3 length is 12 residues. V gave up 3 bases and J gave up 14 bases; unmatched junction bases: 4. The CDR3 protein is CASSFLGTGVYF. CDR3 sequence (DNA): TGTGCCAGCAGTTTCCTCGGGACAGGGGTATATTTT.

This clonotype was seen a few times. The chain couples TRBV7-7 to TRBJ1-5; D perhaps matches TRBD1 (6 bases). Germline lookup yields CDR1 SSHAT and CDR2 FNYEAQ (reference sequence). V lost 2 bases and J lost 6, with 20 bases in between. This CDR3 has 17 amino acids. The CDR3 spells CASSLFRGGSQGQPQHF. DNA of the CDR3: TGTGCCAGCAGCTTATTTAGGGGGGGATCACAGGGTCAGCCCCAGCATTTT.

CDR3 region: CASSPLGGGESTEAFF. DNA for the CDR3: TGCGCCAGCAGCCCGCTGGGAGGGGGCGAGAGCACTGAAGCTTTCTTT. The chain couples TRBV5-1 to TRBJ1-1; 7 bases line up with TRBD1. The germline V gene has CDR1 SGHRS and CDR2 YFSETQ. V gave up 4 bases and J gave up 4 bases; unmatched junction bases: 13. CDR3 length equals 16 residues.

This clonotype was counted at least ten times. The CDR3 DNA reads as TGTGCCAGCAGCGCCGGGACAAAGAACACCGGGGAGCTGTTTTTT. Translating gives CASSAGTKNTGELFF. The chain couples TRBV12-3 or TRBV12-4 to TRBJ2-2; D is perhaps TRBD1 (6 bases). The CDR3 has 15 amino acids. Trimming left V 6 bases short and J 1 base short, with 12 bases between.

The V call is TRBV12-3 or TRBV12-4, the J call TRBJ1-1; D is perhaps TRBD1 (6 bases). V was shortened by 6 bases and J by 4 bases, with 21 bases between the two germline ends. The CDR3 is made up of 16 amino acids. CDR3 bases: TGTGCCAGCAGCCCCGGCCGGGGGCGAGATCTCACTGAAGCTTTCTTT. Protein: CASSPGRGRDLTEAFF.

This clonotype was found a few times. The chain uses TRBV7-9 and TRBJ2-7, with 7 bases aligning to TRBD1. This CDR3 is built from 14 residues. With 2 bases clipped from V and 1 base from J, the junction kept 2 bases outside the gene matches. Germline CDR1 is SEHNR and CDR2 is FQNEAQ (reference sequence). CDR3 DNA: TGTGCCAGCAGCTTACCACAGGGGTCCTACGAGCAGTACTTC. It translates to CASSLPQGSYEQYF.

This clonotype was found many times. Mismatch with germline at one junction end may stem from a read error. CDR3 sequence (DNA): TGTGCCAGCAGTCTAGCGGGAGACGGAGATACGCAGTATTTT. This encodes CASSLAGDGDTQYF. The V and J genes are TRBV12-3 or TRBV12-4 and TRBJ2-3; 10 nucleotides agree with TRBD2. The CDR3 length is 14 residues.

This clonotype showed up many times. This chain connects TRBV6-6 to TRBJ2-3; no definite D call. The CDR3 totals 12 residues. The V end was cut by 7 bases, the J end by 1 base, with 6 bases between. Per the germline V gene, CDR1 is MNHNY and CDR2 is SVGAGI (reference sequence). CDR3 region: CASTKGTDTQYF. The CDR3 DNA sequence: TGTGCCAGCACCAAAGGCACAGATACGCAGTATTTT.

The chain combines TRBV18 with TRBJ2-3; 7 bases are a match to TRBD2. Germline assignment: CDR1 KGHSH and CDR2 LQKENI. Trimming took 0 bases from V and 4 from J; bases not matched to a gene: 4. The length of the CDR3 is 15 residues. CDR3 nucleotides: TGTGCCAGCTCACCACCGAGCGGGAAAGCAGATACGCAGTATTTT. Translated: CASSPPSGKADTQYF.

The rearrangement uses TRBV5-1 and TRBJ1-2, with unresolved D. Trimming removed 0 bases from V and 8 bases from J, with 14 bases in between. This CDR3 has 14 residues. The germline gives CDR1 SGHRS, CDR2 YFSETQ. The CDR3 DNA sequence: TGCGCCAGCAGCTTGGTGGAGGCTGTCGGGGGCTACACCTTC. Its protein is CASSLVEAVGGYTF.

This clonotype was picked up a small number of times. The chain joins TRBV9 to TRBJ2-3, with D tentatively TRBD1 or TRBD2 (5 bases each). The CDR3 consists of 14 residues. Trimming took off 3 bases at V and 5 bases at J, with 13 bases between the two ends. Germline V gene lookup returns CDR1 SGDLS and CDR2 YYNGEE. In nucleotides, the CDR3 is TGTGCCAGCAGCGCCGGGACCCCAGGAGATACGCAGTATTTT. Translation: CASSAGTPGDTQYF.

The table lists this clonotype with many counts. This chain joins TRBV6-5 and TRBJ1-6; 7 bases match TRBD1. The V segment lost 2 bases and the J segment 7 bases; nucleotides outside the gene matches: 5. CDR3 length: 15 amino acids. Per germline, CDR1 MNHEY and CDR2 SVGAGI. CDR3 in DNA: TGTGCCAGCAGTTACGACAGGGTTGGAAATTCACCCCTCCACTTT. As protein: CASSYDRVGNSPLHF.

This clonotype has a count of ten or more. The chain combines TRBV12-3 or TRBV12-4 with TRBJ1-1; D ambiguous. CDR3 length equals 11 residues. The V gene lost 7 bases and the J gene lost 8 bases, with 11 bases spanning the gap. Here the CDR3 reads CASNLGSEAFF. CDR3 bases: TGTGCCAGCAACTTGGGTTCCGAAGCTTTCTTT.

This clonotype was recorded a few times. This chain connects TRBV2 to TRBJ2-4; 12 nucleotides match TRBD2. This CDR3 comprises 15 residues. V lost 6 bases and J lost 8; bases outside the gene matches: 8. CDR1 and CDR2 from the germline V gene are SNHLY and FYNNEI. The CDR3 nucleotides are TGTGCCAGCAGGCAGACTAGCGGGGGCCTGGACATTCAGTACTTC. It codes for CASRQTSGGLDIQYF.

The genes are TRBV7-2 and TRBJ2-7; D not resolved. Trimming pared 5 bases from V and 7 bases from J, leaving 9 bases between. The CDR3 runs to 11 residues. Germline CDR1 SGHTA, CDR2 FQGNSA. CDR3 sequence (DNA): TGTGCCAGCAGCCAGATTGGGGAGCAGTACTTC. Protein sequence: CASSQIGEQYF. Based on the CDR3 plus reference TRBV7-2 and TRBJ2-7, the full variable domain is GAGVSQSPSNKVTEKGKDVELRCDPISGHTALYWYRQSLGQGLEFLIYFQGNSAPDKSGLPSDRFSAERTGGSVSTLTIQRTQQEDSAVYLCASSQIGEQYFGPGTRLTVT.

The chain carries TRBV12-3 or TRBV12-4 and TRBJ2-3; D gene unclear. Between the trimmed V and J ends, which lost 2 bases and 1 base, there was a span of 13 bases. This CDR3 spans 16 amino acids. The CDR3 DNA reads TGTGCCAGCAGTTTAATCCGTCAGGCGGGCACAGATACGCAGTATTTT. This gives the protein CASSLIRQAGTDTQYF.

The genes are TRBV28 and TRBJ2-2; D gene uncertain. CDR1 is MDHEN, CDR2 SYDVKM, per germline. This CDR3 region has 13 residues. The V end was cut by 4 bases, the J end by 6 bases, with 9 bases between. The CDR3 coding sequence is TGTGCCAGCAGTTCCGATAAACCCGGGGAGCTGTTTTTT. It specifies CASSSDKPGELFF.

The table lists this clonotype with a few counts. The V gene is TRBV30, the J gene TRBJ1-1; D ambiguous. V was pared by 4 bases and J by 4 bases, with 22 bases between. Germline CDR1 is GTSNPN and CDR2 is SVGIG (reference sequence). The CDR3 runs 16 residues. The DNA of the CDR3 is TGTGCCTGGAACCCACAAGGCCGCCGTGGTGGCACTGAAGCTTTCTTT. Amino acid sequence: CAWNPQGRRGGTEAFF.

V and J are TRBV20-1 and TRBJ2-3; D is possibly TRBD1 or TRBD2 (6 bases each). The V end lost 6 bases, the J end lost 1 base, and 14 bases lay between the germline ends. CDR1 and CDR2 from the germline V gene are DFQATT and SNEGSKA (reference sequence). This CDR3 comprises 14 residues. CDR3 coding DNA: TGCAGTGCCCGGAGGGGGGTGGGCACAGATACGCAGTATTTT. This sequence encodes CSARRGVGTDTQYF.